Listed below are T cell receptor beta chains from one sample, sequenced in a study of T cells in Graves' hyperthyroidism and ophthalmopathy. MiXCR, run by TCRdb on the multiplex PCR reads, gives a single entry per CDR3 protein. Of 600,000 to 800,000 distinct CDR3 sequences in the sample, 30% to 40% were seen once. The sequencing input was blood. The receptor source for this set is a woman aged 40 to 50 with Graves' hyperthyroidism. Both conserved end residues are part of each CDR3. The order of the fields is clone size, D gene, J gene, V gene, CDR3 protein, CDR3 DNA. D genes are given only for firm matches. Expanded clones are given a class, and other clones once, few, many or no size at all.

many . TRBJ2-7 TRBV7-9 CASSSTRDIFEQYF TGTGCCAGCAGCTCGACCCGGGACATTTTCGAGCAGTACTTC
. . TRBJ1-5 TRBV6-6 CASSYSGQTGNQPQHF TGTGCCAGCAGTTACTCAGGCCAGACTGGCAATCAGCCCCAGCATTTT
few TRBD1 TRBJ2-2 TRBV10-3 CAISERDRTGELFF TGTGCCATCAGTGAGAGGGACAGGACGGGGGAGCTGTTTTTT
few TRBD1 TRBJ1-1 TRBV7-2 CASSLPQGGTEAFF TGTGCCAGCAGCTTACCTCAGGGGGGGACTGAAGCTTTCTTT
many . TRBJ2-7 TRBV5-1 CASSFGAGTQDEQYF TGCGCCAGCAGCTTTGGGGCCGGGACACAGGACGAGCAGTACTTC
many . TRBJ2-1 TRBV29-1 CSVSEGFGQFF TGCAGCGTTTCGGAGGGGTTCGGGCAGTTCTTC
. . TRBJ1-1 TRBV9 CASSASRDKNTEAFF TGTGCCAGCAGCGCCAGCAGAGACAAGAACACTGAAGCTTTCTTT
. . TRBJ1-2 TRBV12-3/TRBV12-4 CASSERVFGEMGYGYTF TGTGCCAGCAGTGAAAGGGTGTTCGGTGAAATGGGCTATGGCTACACCTTC
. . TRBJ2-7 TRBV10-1 CASSPALEGYEQYF TGCGCCAGCTCTCCGGCACTGGAGGGATACGAGCAGTACTTC
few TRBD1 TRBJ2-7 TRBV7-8 CASSLRQGAPFYEQYF TGTGCCAGCAGCTTAAGACAGGGGGCTCCATTCTACGAGCAGTACTTC
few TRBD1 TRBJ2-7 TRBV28 CASSSSTRTGIEQYF TGTGCCAGCAGTTCGTCAACGCGGACAGGGATCGAGCAGTACTTC
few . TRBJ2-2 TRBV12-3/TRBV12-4 CASSPIFGGELFF TGTGCCAGCAGTCCGATTTTCGGCGGGGAGCTGTTTTTT
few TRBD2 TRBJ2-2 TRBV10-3 CASSPRLAGFANTGELFF TGTGCCAGCAGCCCTAGACTAGCGGGGTTCGCGAACACCGGGGAGCTGTTTTTT
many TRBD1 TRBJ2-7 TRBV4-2 CASSQGTGEGEQYF TGTGCCAGCAGCCAGGGCACAGGGGAAGGCGAGCAGTACTTC
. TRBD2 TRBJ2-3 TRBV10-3 CAITEAGVGTDTQYF TGTGCCATCACCGAAGCGGGAGTGGGCACAGATACGCAGTATTTT
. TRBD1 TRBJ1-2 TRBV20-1 CSARTPTPGGAGYGYTF TGCAGTGCTCGGACGCCGACCCCAGGGGGCGCCGGCTATGGCTACACCTTC
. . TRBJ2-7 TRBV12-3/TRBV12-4 CASSPAAYEQYF TGTGCCAGCAGCCCCGCAGCCTACGAGCAGTACTTC
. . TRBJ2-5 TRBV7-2 CASSPLGQSETQYF TGTGCCAGCAGTCCGCTAGGGCAATCGGAGACCCAGTACTTC
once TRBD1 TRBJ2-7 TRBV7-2 CASSWAGGEQYF TGTGCCAGCAGCTGGGCAGGGGGCGAGCAGTACTTC
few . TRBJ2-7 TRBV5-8 CASSLTRVRPEQYF TGTGCCAGCAGCTTGACCCGGGTCAGACCTGAGCAGTACTTC
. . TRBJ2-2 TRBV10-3 CASSLLTGTGTGELFF TGTGCCAGCAGTTTATTGACTGGGACGGGCACCGGGGAGCTGTTTTTT
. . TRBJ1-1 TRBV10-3 CAISESGRGAGAFF TGTGCCATCAGTGAGTCGGGACGGGGGGCTGGGGCTTTCTTC
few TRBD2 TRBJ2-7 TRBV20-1 CSARPLADSYEQYF TGCAGTGCTAGACCCCTAGCGGACTCCTACGAGCAGTACTTC
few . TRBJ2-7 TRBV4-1 CASSQDETAPPPNYEQYF TGCGCCAGCAGCCAAGATGAGACAGCCCCCCCGCCCAACTACGAGCAGTACTTC
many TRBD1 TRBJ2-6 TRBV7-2 CASSLNGQGVSGANVLTF TGTGCCAGCAGCCTTAACGGACAGGGAGTTTCTGGGGCCAACGTCCTGACTTTC
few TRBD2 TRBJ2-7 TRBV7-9 CASSATSGGPREIGEQYF TGTGCCAGCAGCGCGACTAGCGGGGGGCCCCGGGAGATCGGCGAGCAGTACTTC
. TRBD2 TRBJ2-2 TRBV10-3 CAISESLAGGGELFF TGTGCCATCAGTGAAAGCCTAGCGGGGGGAGGGGAGCTGTTTTTT
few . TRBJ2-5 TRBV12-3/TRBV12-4 CASSRRGTEETQYF TGTGCCAGCAGCCGCCGGGGGACAGAAGAGACCCAGTACTTC
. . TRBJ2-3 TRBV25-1 CASIQWETDTQYF TGTGCCAGCATTCAGTGGGAAACAGATACGCAGTATTTT
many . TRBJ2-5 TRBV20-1 CSAYQGYQETQYF TGCAGTGCGTATCAGGGGTACCAAGAGACCCAGTACTTC
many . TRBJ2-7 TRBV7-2 CASSYTPYEQYF TGTGCCAGCAGCTACACCCCCTACGAGCAGTACTTC